These 2 T cell receptor beta chains were sequenced from one sample in a study of T cell clonality in common variable immunodeficiency. Study results and caveats: Common variable immunodeficiency TCR beta sequences reportedly had fewer deletions and N-nucleotide insertions.

These receptors lack a known antigen. Measured with immunoSEQ multiplex PCR; TCRdb has only the in-frame clones, and not every one. The data show over 30,000 clones, with none appearing a single time. The sample was peripheral blood mononuclear cells. The origin of the receptors is a human donor with common variable immunodeficiency.

This clone occurred many times. The CDR3 end lies 3 residues beyond the end of the read and is filled in from the germline J gene. The V and J genes are TRBV30 and TRBJ2-7, with D possibly matching TRBD1 (5 bases). Trimming took off 1 base at V and 3 bases at J, with 10 bases between the two ends. CDR3 length: 13 residues. CDR1 GTSNPN and CDR2 SVGIG come from the germline V gene (reference sequence). CDR3 bases read: TGTGCCTGGAGTGGTGACAGTTTCTACGAG. Its translation: CAWSGDSFYE. The whole CDR3 sequence reads CAWSGDSFYEQYF.

To note about this clone: The CDR3 is cut off 3 residues early in the read; its end comes from the germline J gene. The chain has TRBV18 and TRBJ2-7, with 7 bases that match TRBD1. V lost 4 bases, J lost 2 bases, and 5 bases stayed unmatched. Germline CDR1 KGHSH, CDR2 LQKENI. This CDR3 has 14 amino acids. The CDR3 protein is CASSRGQRAYEQYF. The sequenced part of the CDR3 DNA is TGTGCCAGCTCACGGGGACAGAGGGCCTACGAG.